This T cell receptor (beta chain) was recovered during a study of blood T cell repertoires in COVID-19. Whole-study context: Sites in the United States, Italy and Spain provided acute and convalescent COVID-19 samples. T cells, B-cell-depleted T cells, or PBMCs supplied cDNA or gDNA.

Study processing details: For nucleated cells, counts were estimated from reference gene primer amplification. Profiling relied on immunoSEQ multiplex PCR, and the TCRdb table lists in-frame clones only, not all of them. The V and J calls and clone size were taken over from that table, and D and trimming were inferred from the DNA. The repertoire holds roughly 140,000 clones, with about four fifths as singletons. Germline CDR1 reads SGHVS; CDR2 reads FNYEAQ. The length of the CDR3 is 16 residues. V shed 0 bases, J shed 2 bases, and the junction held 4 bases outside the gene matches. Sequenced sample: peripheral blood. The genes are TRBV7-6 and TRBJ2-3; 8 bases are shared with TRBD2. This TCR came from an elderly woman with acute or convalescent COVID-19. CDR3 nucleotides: TGTGCCAGCAGCTTAGCTAGCGGGGACCCCACAGATACGCAGTATTTT. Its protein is CASSLASGDPTDTQYF.